This T cell receptor beta chain was sequenced during a study of blood T cells in healthy people across ages. This clonotype has only a few counts. Per germline, CDR1 MNHEY and CDR2 SMNVEV (reference sequence). The CDR3 totals 12 residues. V lost 9 bases, J lost 5 bases, and 7 bases stayed unmatched. Using a J-beta primer mix together with a sample-barcoded 5' primer, a second PCR was run for roughly 7 to 11 cycles. TCRdb fed the 5' RACE reads into MiXCR, producing one record per CDR3 protein. The sample yields hundreds of thousands of distinct CDR3 sequences, approximately 25% seen once. In addition, the sample was reused for a study of T cells of mothers and their children. According to that study: A slight, non-significant increase in overlap was found for related mother-child pairs relative to unrelated pairs.

The rearrangement joins TRBV27 to TRBJ2-7, with 7 bases aligning to TRBD1. This TCR came from a boy between 5 and 17 years old in good health. The source material was blood. CDR3 sequence: CASRTGSHEQYF. CDR3 coding DNA: TGTGCCAGTCGGACAGGATCCCACGAGCAGTACTTC.